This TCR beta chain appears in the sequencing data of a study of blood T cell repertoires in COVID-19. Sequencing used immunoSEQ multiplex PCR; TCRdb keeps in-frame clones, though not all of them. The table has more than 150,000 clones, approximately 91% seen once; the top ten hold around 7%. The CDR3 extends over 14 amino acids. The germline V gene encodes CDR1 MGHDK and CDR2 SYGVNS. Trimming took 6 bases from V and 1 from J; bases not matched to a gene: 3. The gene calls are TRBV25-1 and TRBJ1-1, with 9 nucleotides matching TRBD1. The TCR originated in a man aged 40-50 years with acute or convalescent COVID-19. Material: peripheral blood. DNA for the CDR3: TGTGCCAGCAGGGGGACAGGGAAGAACACTGAAGCTTTCTTT. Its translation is CASRGTGKNTEAFF. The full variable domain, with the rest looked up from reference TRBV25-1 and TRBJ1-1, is EADIYQTPRYLVIGTGKKITLECSQTMGHDKMYWYQQDPGMELHLIHYSYGVNSTEKGDLSSESTVSRIRTEHFPLTLESARPSHTSQYLCASRGTGKNTEAFFGQGTRLTVV.